This TCR beta chain was profiled in a study of cytomegalovirus exposure and HLA in healthy donors. On the study more broadly: Early released data had about 85 million unique TCRs, all coming from HLA-typed donors. Broader study findings: Later analysis found that TCR beta chains associated with HLA were more clonally expanded than other, equally common chains. Later on, an analysis found that several of the most significant clusters appeared to be linked to common viral pathogens, which included parvovirus B19.

The PCR employed 60 Vbeta primers together with 13 Jbeta primers. Repertoires were generated with immunoSEQ multiplex PCR, while TCRdb's copy carries only in-frame clones and drops some. The sample has some 87,000 clones, 65% to 80% seen once. This clone was seen a handful of times. What it recognizes is unknown. Germline V lookup: CDR1 SGHAT, CDR2 FQNNGV. The ends were cut back, 5 bases at V and 5 bases at J, with 15 bases in the middle. The CDR3 length is 15 residues. The J gene is TRBJ2-2, the V gene TRBV11-2; a possible D gene is TRBD1 (6 bases). Source material: PBMCs. The clonotype comes from a woman in her forties or fifties in good health and CMV-seropositive. CDR3: CASSPQGLKTGELFF. CDR3 DNA sequence: TGTGCCAGCAGCCCCCAGGGGTTGAAGACCGGGGAGCTGTTTTTT. The full variable domain, completed using reference TRBV11-2 and TRBJ2-2, is EAGVAQSPRYKIIEKRQSVAFWCNPISGHATLYWYQQILGQGPKLLIQFQNNGVVDDSQLPKDRFSAERLKGVDSTLKIQPAKLEDSAVYLCASSPQGLKTGELFFGEGSRLTVL.